Listed below are T cell receptor beta chains from one sample, sequenced in a study of cytomegalovirus exposure and HLA in healthy donors. Repertoires were generated with immunoSEQ multiplex PCR, while TCRdb's copy carries only in-frame clones and drops some. The sample has 56,000 or so clones, around nine tenths seen once. Material for sequencing was PBMCs. These receptors all stem from a man aged 18 to 30 in good health and CMV-seronegative. The CDR3 runs from the conserved cysteine through the conserved F or W.

V: TRBV6-6; CDR3: CASSYSEGRGYTF
V: TRBV7-8; CDR3: CASSPGTGGGQPQHF
V: TRBV7-8; CDR3: CASSRAGFEQYF
V: TRBV10-3; CDR3: CAISVSSYEQYF
V: TRBV4-3; CDR3: CASSQVPVLGETQYF
V: TRBV15; CDR3: CATSRGRAGETQYF
V: TRBV5-6; CDR3: CASSFLAGDKETQYF
V: TRBV7-7; CDR3: CASSLSLGSSGSDEQFF
V: TRBV5-4; CDR3: CASSLAGKETQYF
V: TRBV10-2; CDR3: CASSEKSQYTEAFF
V: TRBV15; CDR3: CATSRVAGVGTDTQYF
V: TRBV5-1; CDR3: CASSLGTSLTGELFF
V: TRBV7-2; CDR3: CASSLVGTGEETQYF
V: TRBV11-2; CDR3: CASLAESTDTQYF
V: TRBV19; CDR3: CASSIGDTGDEKLFF
V: TRBV2; CDR3: CASNLAGGPEQFF
V: TRBV29-1; CDR3: CSVKQGANTEAFF
V: TRBV2; CDR3: CASSGGTGRGTDTQYF
V: TRBV28; CDR3: CASSLSQGAGDTQYF
V: TRBV2; CDR3: CASSSRGVFVEQYF
V: TRBV7-2; CDR3: CASSPGQGYEQYF
V: TRBV27; CDR3: CASSPGLAGITYEQYF
V: TRBV5-4; CDR3: CASSLSSLTKRTQYF
V: TRBV7-2; CDR3: CASSFRGETQYF
V: TRBV4-2; CDR3: CASSQDTGNTGELFF
V: TRBV6-1; CDR3: CASGATNFHQPQHF
V: TRBV19; CDR3: CASLARREFVDEQFF
V: TRBV7-2; CDR3: CASTLTATNEKLFF
V: TRBV6-5; CDR3: CASEDSIGGYTF
V: TRBV4-2; CDR3: CASSQSGLAGEGSETQYF
V: TRBV7-3; CDR3: CASGMIAGVREQFF
V: TRBV25-1; CDR3: CASSSSSGYEQFF
V: TRBV6-5; CDR3: CATASSLLYEQYF
V: TRBV6-6; CDR3: CASSYLGEVPYNEQFF
V: TRBV7-9; CDR3: CASSPSEQSTDTQYF
V: TRBV28; CDR3: CASSNHRGVREKLFF
V: TRBV13; CDR3: CASSLGRGGETQYF
V: TRBV6-1; CDR3: CASSEGWAGETQYF
V: TRBV2; CDR3: CASSYRASVRTDTQYF
V: TRBV19; CDR3: CASSLQGPGANVLTF
V: TRBV19; CDR3: CASSIDRVGNQPQHF
V: TRBV13; CDR3: CASRSSGVSYKQYF
V: TRBV5-4; CDR3: CASSFGLSSGANVLTF
V: TRBV28; CDR3: CASSPDSGTLYNEQFF
V: TRBV11-3; CDR3: CASSLGLADTQYF
V: TRBV9; CDR3: CACGEGSGRNEQFF
V: TRBV28; CDR3: CASSKPGLAGGRAKNIQYF
V: TRBV9; CDR3: CASSVGRRAGVTGELFF
V: TRBV18; CDR3: CASSQQFSTDTQYF